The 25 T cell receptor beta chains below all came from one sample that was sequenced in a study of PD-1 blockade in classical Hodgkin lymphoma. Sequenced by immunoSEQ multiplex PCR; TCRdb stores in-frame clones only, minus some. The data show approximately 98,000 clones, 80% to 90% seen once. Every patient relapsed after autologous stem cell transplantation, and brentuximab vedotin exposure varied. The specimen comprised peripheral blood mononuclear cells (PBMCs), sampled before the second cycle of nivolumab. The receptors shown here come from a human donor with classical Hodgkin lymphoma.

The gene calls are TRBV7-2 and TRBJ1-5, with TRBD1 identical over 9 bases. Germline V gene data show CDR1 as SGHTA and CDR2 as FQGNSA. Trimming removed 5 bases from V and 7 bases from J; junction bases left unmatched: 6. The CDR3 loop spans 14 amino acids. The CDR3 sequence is CASSTGQGSQPQHF. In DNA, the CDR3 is TGTGCCAGCAGCACAGGACAGGGGAGCCAGCCCCAGCATTTT.

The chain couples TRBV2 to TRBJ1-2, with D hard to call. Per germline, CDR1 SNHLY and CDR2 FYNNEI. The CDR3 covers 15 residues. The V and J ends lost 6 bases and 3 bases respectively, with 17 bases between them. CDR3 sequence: CASRRLTSTDYGYTF. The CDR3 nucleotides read TGTGCCAGCAGACGACTGACATCCACGGACTATGGCTACACCTTC. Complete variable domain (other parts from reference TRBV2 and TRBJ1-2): EPEVTQTPSHQVTQMGQEVILRCVPISNHLYFYWYRQILGQKVEFLVSFYNNEISEKSEIFDDQFSVERPDGSNFTLKIRSTKLEDSAMYFCASRRLTSTDYGYTFGSGTRLTVV.

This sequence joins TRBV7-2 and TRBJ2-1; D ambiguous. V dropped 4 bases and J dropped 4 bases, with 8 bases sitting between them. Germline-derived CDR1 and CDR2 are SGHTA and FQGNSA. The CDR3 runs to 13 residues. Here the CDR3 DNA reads TGTGCCAGCAGCTCGATGGGGTACAATGAGCAGTTCTTC. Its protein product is CASSSMGYNEQFF.

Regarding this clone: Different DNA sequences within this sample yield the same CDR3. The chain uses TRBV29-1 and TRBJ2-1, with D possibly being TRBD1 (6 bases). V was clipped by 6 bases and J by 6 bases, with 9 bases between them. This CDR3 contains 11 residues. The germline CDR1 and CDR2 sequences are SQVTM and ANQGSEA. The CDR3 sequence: CSVGHGNEQFF. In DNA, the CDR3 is TGCAGCGTGGGACACGGCAATGAGCAGTTCTTC.

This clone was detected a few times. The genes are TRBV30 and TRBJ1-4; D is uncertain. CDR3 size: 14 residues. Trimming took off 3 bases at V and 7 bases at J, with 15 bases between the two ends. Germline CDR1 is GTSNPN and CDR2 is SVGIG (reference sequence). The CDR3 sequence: CAWSWAGGSEKLFF. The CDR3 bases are TGTGCCTGGAGCTGGGCGGGAGGTAGTGAAAAACTGTTTTTT.

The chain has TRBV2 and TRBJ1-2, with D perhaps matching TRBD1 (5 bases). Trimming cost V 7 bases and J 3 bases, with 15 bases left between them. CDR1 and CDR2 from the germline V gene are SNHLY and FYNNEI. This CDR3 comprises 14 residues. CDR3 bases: TGTGCCAGCACCGCCACCCAGGGTTACTATGGCTACACCTTC. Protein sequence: CASTATQGYYGYTF.

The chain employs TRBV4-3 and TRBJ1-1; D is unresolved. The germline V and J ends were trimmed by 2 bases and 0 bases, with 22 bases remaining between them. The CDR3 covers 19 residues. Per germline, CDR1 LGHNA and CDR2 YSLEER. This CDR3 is CASSQRLGLSDTVNTEAFF. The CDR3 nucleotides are TGCGCCAGCAGCCAACGTCTCGGACTGTCCGATACGGTGAACACTGAAGCTTTCTTT.

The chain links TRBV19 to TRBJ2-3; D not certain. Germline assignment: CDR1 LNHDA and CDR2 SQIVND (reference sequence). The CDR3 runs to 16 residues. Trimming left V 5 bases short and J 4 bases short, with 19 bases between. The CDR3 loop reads CASSLRAKGFPDTQYF. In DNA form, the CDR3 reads TGTGCCAGTAGTCTTAGGGCTAAGGGTTTCCCAGATACGCAGTATTTT.

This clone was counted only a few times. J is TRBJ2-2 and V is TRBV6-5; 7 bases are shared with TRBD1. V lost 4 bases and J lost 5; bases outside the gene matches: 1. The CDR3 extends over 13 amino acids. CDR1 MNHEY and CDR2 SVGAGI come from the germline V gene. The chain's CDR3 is CASSSTGTGELFF. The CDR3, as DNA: TGTGCCAGCAGTTCGACAGGGACCGGGGAGCTGTTTTTT.

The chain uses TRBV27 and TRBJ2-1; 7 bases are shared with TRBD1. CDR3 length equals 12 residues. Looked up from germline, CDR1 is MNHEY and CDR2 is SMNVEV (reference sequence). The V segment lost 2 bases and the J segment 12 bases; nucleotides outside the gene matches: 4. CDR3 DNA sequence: TGTGCCAGCAGTTTAACAGGGGTTGGGCAGTTCTTC. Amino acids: CASSLTGVGQFF.

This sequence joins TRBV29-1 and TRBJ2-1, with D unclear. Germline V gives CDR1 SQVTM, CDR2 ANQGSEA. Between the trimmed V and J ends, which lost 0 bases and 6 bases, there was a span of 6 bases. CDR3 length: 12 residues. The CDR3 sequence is CSVEEWGNEQFF. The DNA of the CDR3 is TGCAGCGTTGAAGAGTGGGGCAATGAGCAGTTCTTC.

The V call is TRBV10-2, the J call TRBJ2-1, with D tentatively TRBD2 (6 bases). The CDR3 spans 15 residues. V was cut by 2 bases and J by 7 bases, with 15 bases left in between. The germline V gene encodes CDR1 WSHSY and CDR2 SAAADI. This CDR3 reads CASSEGGALMNEQFF. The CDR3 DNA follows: TGCGCCAGCAGTGAGGGAGGGGCACTAATGAATGAGCAGTTCTTC.

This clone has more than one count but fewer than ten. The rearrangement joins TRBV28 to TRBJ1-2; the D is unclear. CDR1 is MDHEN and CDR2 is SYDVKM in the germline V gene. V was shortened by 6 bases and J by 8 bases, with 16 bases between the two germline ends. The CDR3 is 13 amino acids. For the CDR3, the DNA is TGTGCCAGCAGATCACTCAACTTGGGAGGCTACACCTTC. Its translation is CASRSLNLGGYTF.

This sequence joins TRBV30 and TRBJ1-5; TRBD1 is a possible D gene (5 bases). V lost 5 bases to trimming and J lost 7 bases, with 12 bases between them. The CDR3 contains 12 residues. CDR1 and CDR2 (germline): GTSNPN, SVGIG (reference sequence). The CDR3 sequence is CAWQRDDQPQHF. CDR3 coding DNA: TGTGCCTGGCAGAGGGACGACCAGCCCCAGCATTTT.

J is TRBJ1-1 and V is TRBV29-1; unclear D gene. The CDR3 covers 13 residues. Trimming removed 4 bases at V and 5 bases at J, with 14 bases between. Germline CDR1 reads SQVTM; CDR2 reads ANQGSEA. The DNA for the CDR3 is TGCAGCGTTGTTGGCCGGCTTGTAACTGAAGCTTTCTTT. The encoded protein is CSVVGRLVTEAFF.

Here the CDR3 DNA reads TGCGCCAGCAGCCAAGGCCAGACGCTATCTGGGGCCAACGTCCTGACTTTC. It specifies CASSQGQTLSGANVLTF. The chain recombines TRBV4-1 with TRBJ2-6; no clear D. The germline gives CDR1 MGHRA, CDR2 YSYEKL. The CDR3 loop spans 17 amino acids. Trimming removed 1 base from V and 1 base from J, with 11 bases in between.

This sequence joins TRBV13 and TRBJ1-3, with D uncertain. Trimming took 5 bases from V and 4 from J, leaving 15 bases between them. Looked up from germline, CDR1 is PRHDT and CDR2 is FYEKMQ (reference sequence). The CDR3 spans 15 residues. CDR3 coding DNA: TGTGCCAGCAGCAGCGTTCTTGGGTCGGGAAACACCATATATTTT. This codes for CASSSVLGSGNTIYF. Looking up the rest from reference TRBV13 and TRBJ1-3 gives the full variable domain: AAGVIQSPRHLIKEKRETATLKCYPIPRHDTVYWYQQGPGQDPQFLISFYEKMQSDKGSIPDRFSAQQFSDYHSELNMSSLELGDSALYFCASSSVLGSGNTIYFGEGSWLTVV.

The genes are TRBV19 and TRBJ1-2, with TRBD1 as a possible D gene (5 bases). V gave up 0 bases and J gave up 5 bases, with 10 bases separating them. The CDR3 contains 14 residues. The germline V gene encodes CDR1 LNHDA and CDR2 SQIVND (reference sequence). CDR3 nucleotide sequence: TGTGCCAGTAGTATAGATCGGGGCAGGTATGGCTACACCTTC. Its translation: CASSIDRGRYGYTF.

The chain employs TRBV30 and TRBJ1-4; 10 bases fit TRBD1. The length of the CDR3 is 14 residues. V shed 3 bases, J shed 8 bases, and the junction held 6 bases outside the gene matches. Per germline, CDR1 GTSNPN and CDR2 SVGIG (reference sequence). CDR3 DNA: TGTGCCTGGAGGCGACAGGGGGCAGGCGAAAAACTGTTTTTT. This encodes CAWRRQGAGEKLFF.

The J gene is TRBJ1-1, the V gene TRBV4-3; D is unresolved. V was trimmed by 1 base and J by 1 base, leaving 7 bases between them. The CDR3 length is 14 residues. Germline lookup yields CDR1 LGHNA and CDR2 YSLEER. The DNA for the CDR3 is TGCGCCAGCAGCCAAGCCACCAGGAACACTGAAGCTTTCTTT. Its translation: CASSQATRNTEAFF.

CDR3: CASSSSGTRFTDTQYF. CDR3 nucleotides: TGTGCCAGCAGTTCTTCCGGGACTAGGTTCACAGATACGCAGTATTTT. The J gene is TRBJ2-3, the V gene TRBV2; 8 bases map to TRBD2. Germline lookup yields CDR1 SNHLY and CDR2 FYNNEI. There are 16 residues in the CDR3. With V trimmed by 5 bases and J by 2 bases, 9 bases remained unmatched. The full variable domain, its missing parts supplied by reference TRBV2 and TRBJ2-3, is EPEVTQTPSHQVTQMGQEVILRCVPISNHLYFYWYRQILGQKVEFLVSFYNNEISEKSEIFDDQFSVERPDGSNFTLKIRSTKLEDSAMYFCASSSSGTRFTDTQYFGPGTRLTVL.

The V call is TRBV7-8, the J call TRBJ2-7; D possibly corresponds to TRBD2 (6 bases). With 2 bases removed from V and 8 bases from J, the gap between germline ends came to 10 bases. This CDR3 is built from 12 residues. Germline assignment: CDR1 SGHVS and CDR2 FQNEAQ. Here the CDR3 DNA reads TGTGCCAGCAGCTTAACACGGGAGAAGCAGTACTTC. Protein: CASSLTREKQYF.

The CDR3 spells CASSEGAGAPYEQYF. CDR3 coding DNA: TGTGCCAGTAGTGAGGGGGCAGGGGCGCCCTACGAGCAGTACTTC. The J gene is TRBJ2-7, the V gene TRBV19; TRBD1 aligns across 7 bases. Germline CDR1 LNHDA, CDR2 SQIVND (reference sequence). J gave up 2 bases and V 5 bases, and 9 bases lay outside the gene matches. This CDR3 is built from 15 residues.

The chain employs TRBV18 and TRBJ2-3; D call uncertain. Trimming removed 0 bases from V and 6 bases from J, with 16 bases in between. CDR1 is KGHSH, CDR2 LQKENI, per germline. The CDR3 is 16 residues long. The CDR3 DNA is TGTGCCAGCTCACCACCGGAAGGACCCACCGCGGATACGCAGTATTTT. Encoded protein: CASSPPEGPTADTQYF.

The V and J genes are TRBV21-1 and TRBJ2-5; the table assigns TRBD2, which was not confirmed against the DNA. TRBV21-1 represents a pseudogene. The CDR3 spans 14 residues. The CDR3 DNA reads TGTGCCAGCAGCAAACTTGATGAGCGGGAGGGAGGGTACTTC. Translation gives CASSKLDEREGGYF.